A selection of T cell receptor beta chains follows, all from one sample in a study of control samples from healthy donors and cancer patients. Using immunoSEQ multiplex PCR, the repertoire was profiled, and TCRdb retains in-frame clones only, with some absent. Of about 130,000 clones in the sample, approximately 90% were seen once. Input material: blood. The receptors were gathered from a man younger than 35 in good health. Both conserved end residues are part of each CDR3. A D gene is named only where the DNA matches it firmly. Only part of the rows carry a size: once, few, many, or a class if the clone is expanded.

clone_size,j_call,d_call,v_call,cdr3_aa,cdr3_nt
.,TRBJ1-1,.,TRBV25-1,CASILGPEAFF,TGTGCCAGCATTTTAGGACCTGAAGCTTTCTTT
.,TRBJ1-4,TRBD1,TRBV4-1,CASSGSGQGGTNEKLFF,TGCGCCAGCAGCGGTTCGGGACAGGGGGGAACTAATGAAAAACTGTTTTTT
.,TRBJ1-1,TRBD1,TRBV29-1,CSAQTGAEAFF,TGCAGCGCACAAACAGGGGCTGAAGCTTTCTTT
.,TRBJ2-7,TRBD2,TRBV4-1,CASSQGKGIAGRYEQYF,TGCGCCAGCAGCCAAGGAAAGGGGATAGCGGGCCGCTACGAGCAGTACTTC
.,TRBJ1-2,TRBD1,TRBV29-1,CSVEGFRTGPYGYTF,TGCAGCGTTGAAGGGTTCCGGACAGGGCCCTATGGCTACACCTTC
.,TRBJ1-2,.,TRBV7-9,CASSSSRGTTPYGYTF,TGTGCCAGCAGCTCATCGCGGGGCACAACACCTTATGGCTACACCTTC
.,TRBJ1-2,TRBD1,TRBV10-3,CAISESQGRDGYTF,TGTGCCATCAGTGAGTCACAGGGGCGAGATGGCTACACCTTC
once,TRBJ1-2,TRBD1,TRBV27,CASSATGQGDGYTF,TGTGCCAGCAGTGCGACGGGACAGGGGGATGGCTACACCTTC
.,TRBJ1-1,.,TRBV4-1,CASSQARSVNTEAFF,TGCGCCAGCAGCCAAGCCCGGTCAGTGAACACTGAAGCTTTCTTT
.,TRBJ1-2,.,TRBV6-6,CASSTLGVRNYGYTF,TGTGCCAGCAGTACCCTGGGGGTACGTAACTATGGCTACACCTTC